The clone carrying this T cell receptor beta chain showed up just once. The antigen is unknown. The sample belongs to a study of blood T cells in healthy people across ages. Study-level findings and limits: Unsorted PBMC material precluded a definitive naive versus antigen-experienced comparison. Investigators treated diversity estimates from one million T cells as underestimates. Across samples, TCR beta diversity tracked strongly with naive T cell percentage.

Then a second PCR, running roughly 7 to 11 cycles, was carried out with a sample-barcoded 5' primer and a J-beta primer mix. TCRdb ran MiXCR on the 5' RACE reads and lists one entry per CDR3 protein. This table holds over 1,500,000 distinct CDR3 sequences, roughly two fifths found once. V was shortened by 5 bases and J by 0 bases, with 13 bases between the two germline ends. The germline gives CDR1 SGHAT, CDR2 FQNNGV. The CDR3 totals 15 residues. J is TRBJ1-2 and V is TRBV11-2; the D is unclear. The TCR originated in a human donor in good health. Sequencing was done on a sample of blood. DNA of the CDR3: TGTGCCAGCAGCCGTACTGGGGATCCTAACTATGGCTACACCTTC. Its protein product is CASSRTGDPNYGYTF.